A single sample is the source of the 32 T cell receptor beta chains below, sequenced in a study of T cell repertoires in cytomegalovirus infection. Their antigens are not known. MiXCR, applied by TCRdb to the reads, yields one record per CDR3 protein. The sample has 230,000 or so distinct CDR3 sequences, 38% seen once; the top ten hold 55% to 60%. The sequencing here drew on CD8+ T cells from cultured PBMCs, taken from culture after CMV antigen stimulation. The receptor source for this set is a human donor in good health (CMV status not recorded). Some clones in this sample may be carry-over from other donors' samples.

V gene TRBV7-6 combines with J gene TRBJ1-5, with a weak D call TRBD1 (5 bases). The CDR3 runs 15 residues. The germline gives CDR1 SGHVS, CDR2 FNYEAQ. Trimming stripped 1 base from V and 4 bases from J, with 11 bases between. CDR3 in DNA: TGTGCCAGCAGCTTAGTGGATCAGGGTAATCAGCCCCAGCATTTT. Translating it yields CASSLVDQGNQPQHF. Filled out from reference TRBV7-6 and TRBJ1-5, the complete variable domain reads GAGVSQSPRYKVTKRGQDVALRCDPISGHVSLYWYRQALGQGPEFLTYFNYEAQQDKSGLPNDRFSAERPEGSISTLTIQRTEQRDSAMYRCASSLVDQGNQPQHFGDGTRLSIL.

This clonotype was observed at least ten times. This chain links TRBV7-8 with TRBJ2-5; 9 positions agree with TRBD1. This CDR3 is 15 amino acids long. In germline, CDR1 is SGHVS, CDR2 FQNEAQ. Germline trimming cut 4 bases from V and 4 bases from J; bases unmatched to any gene: 7. CDR3 in amino acids: CASSSHRGRRETQYF. The DNA of the CDR3 is TGTGCCAGCAGCTCGCACAGGGGGCGGAGAGAGACCCAGTACTTC. The entire variable domain, with the rest obtained from reference TRBV7-8 and TRBJ2-5, is as follows: GAGVSQSPRYKVAKRGQDVALRCDPISGHVSLFWYQQALGQGPEFLTYFQNEAQLDKSGLPSDRFFAERPEGSVSTLKIQRTQQEDSAVYLCASSSHRGRRETQYFGPGTRLLVL.

V gene TRBV12-3 or TRBV12-4 combines with J gene TRBJ1-2; a possible D gene is TRBD1 (5 bases). V lost 5 bases and J lost 3, with 25 bases in between. This CDR3 contains 18 residues. The CDR3 DNA follows: TGTGCCAGCAGTCTTCGTGGCCGGGGGACCGACGGCCACTATGGCTACACCTTC. Encoded protein: CASSLRGRGTDGHYGYTF.

J is TRBJ1-2 and V is TRBV29-1; D remains unclear. Germline assignment: CDR1 SQVTM and CDR2 ANQGSEA. There are 12 residues in the CDR3. The V gene lost 2 bases and the J gene lost 4 bases, with 8 bases spanning the gap. The CDR3 spells CSVERASYGYTF. The CDR3 DNA sequence: TGCAGCGTTGAAAGGGCTAGCTATGGCTACACCTTC.

This chain joins TRBV27 and TRBJ2-3, with D possibly matching TRBD1 (5 bases). CDR3 size: 16 residues. Germline V gene lookup returns CDR1 MNHEY and CDR2 SMNVEV (reference sequence). V lost 8 bases, J lost 6 bases, and 24 bases lay in between. Written as DNA, the CDR3 is TGTGCCAGCGGACACAGAGGCTGGGTAGGAAAGGATACGCAGTATTTT. It translates to CASGHRGWVGKDTQYF.

The chain uses TRBV7-9 and TRBJ2-3; tentative D call: TRBD2 (5 bases). This CDR3 has 15 residues. V was trimmed by 1 base and J by 1 base, leaving 9 bases between them. From germline, CDR1 is SEHNR and CDR2 FQNEAQ (reference sequence). The CDR3 bases are TGTGCCAGCAGCTTAGTAGCGTCCCGCACAGATACGCAGTATTTT. This codes for CASSLVASRTDTQYF.

The V gene is TRBV7-6, the J gene TRBJ2-5, with D hard to call. V was shortened by 5 bases and J by 5 bases, with 6 bases between the two germline ends. The CDR3 totals 11 residues. The germline CDR1 and CDR2 sequences are SGHVS and FNYEAQ. The CDR3 is CASSIRETQYF. The CDR3 coding sequence is TGTGCCAGCAGCATAAGGGAGACCCAGTACTTC.

In this sample, this clonotype turned up many times. The rearrangement uses TRBV7-8 and TRBJ2-5; TRBD1 matches 7 bases. The CDR3 length is 14 residues. CDR1 is SGHVS, CDR2 FQNEAQ, per germline. Trimming took 7 bases from V and 5 from J; bases not matched to a gene: 10. In DNA, the CDR3 is TGTGCCAGCACCCTCTACAGGGGTCCGGAGACCCAGTACTTC. Residues: CASTLYRGPETQYF.

The V and J genes are TRBV12-3 or TRBV12-4 and TRBJ2-3, with D perhaps TRBD1 or TRBD2 (5 bases each). V lost 6 bases to trimming and J lost 1 base, with 11 bases between them. The CDR3 is 14 residues long. This CDR3 reads CASRARGGTDTQYF. In DNA, the CDR3 is TGTGCCAGCAGGGCGAGGGGCGGCACAGATACGCAGTATTTT.

This sequence joins TRBV15 and TRBJ1-5; D gene unclear. Germline values: CDR1 LNHNV, CDR2 YYDKDF (reference sequence). This CDR3 region has 15 residues. The germline V and J ends were trimmed by 1 base and 0 bases, with 7 bases remaining between them. CDR3 loop: CATSRGGSSNQPQHF. CDR3 bases: TGTGCCACCAGCAGAGGAGGGAGTAGCAATCAGCCCCAGCATTTT.

V is TRBV6-5 and J is TRBJ2-7; 8 bases agree with TRBD1. CDR1 and CDR2 (germline): MNHEY, SVGAGI. The CDR3 sequence is 16 residues long. J was trimmed by 4 bases and V by 1 base; bases with no gene match: 9. The DNA for the CDR3 is TGTGCCAGCAGTTACTGGGTGACAGGGGAACCTTACGAGCAGTACTTC. Its translation is CASSYWVTGEPYEQYF.

This chain connects TRBV10-3 to TRBJ2-7; D possibly matches TRBD1 or TRBD2 (5 bases each). Germline CDR1 ENHRY, CDR2 SYGVKD. This CDR3 comprises 17 residues. Trimming left V 6 bases short and J 0 bases short, with 21 bases between. The CDR3: CAIRTLSAGTASYEQYF. CDR3 DNA: TGTGCCATCAGAACACTCTCGGCCGGGACGGCCTCCTACGAGCAGTACTTC.

The rearrangement links TRBV7-6 to TRBJ2-5; the match to TRBD2 covers 10 bases. Trimming cost V 5 bases and J 3 bases; bases outside gene matches: 3. Germline CDR1 is SGHVS and CDR2 is FNYEAQ. CDR3 length equals 14 residues. CDR3 residues: CASSAGLAEETQYF. The CDR3, as DNA: TGTGCCAGCAGCGCCGGACTAGCGGAAGAGACCCAGTACTTC.

This rearrangement joins TRBV20-1 to TRBJ2-7; D gene unclear. This CDR3 comprises 12 residues. CDR1 is DFQATT, CDR2 SNEGSKA, per germline (reference sequence). With 6 bases removed from V and 0 bases from J, the gap between germline ends came to 9 bases. The CDR3 DNA reads TGCAGTGCCACAACAAGCTCCTACGAGCAGTACTTC. Translation gives CSATTSSYEQYF.

The rearrangement joins TRBV27 to TRBJ2-7; TRBD2 agrees at 14 bases. This CDR3 comprises 14 residues. CDR1 MNHEY and CDR2 SMNVEV come from the germline V gene (reference sequence). With 5 bases clipped from V and 4 bases from J, the junction kept 1 base outside the gene matches. This chain's CDR3 is CASSRTSGRYEQYF. The CDR3 DNA reads as TGTGCCAGCAGTCGGACTAGCGGGAGGTACGAGCAGTACTTC.

The chain uses TRBV12-5 and TRBJ1-1; 8 bases are shared with TRBD1. Germline V lookup: CDR1 LGHNT, CDR2 FRNRAP. The CDR3 sequence is 15 residues long. The J segment lost 4 bases and the V segment lost 3 bases, leaving 7 bases of the junction unmatched. CDR3 sequence reads: CASGLAGGRSTEAFF. The CDR3 DNA follows: TGTGCTAGTGGTTTAGCAGGGGGCAGGAGCACTGAAGCTTTCTTT.

V is TRBV9 and J is TRBJ2-7; D is uncertain. The CDR3 is made up of 10 amino acids. CDR1 is SGDLS and CDR2 is YYNGEE in the germline V gene. Deletions cut 4 bases from V and 7 bases from J, with 6 bases between. CDR3 DNA: TGTGCCAGCAGCCCCGAGGAGCAGTACTTC. Translating it yields CASSPEEQYF.

This clonotype was picked up a small number of times. This chain links TRBV7-3 with TRBJ1-1, with D possibly TRBD1 on 6 matching bases. Germline V lookup: CDR1 SGHTA, CDR2 FQGTGA. Trimming took off 2 bases at V and 7 bases at J, with 11 bases between the two ends. This CDR3 has 13 residues. CDR3 amino acids: CASSLGGQYEAFF. The CDR3 nucleotides are TGTGCCAGCAGCTTAGGGGGGCAGTATGAAGCTTTCTTT.

This clonotype was observed a few times. The gene calls are TRBV7-6 and TRBJ2-1, with 11 bases matching TRBD2. V lost 5 bases to trimming and J lost 6 bases; unmatched junction nucleotides: 15. This CDR3 region has 18 residues. Germline V gives CDR1 SGHVS, CDR2 FNYEAQ. The CDR3 DNA reads as TGTGCCAGCAGCGATAGCGGGGGGGTATGGCCCAAGATCAATGAGCAGTTCTTC. This translates into CASSDSGGVWPKINEQFF. Together with reference TRBV7-6 and TRBJ2-1, the CDR3 gives the full variable domain: GAGVSQSPRYKVTKRGQDVALRCDPISGHVSLYWYRQALGQGPEFLTYFNYEAQQDKSGLPNDRFSAERPEGSISTLTIQRTEQRDSAMYRCASSDSGGVWPKINEQFFGPGTRLTVL.

J is TRBJ2-5 and V is TRBV27; 10 bases agree with TRBD1. Germline CDR1 is MNHEY and CDR2 is SMNVEV (reference sequence). V shed 4 bases, J shed 5 bases, and the junction held 7 bases outside the gene matches. There are 15 residues in the CDR3. For the CDR3, the DNA is TGTGCCAGCAGTTACGGGACAGGGGTAGGGGAGACCCAGTACTTC. Its protein product is CASSYGTGVGETQYF.

This chain links TRBV19 with TRBJ2-1; D is unclear. Germline V gives CDR1 LNHDA, CDR2 SQIVND (reference sequence). V shed 3 bases and J shed 6 bases, with 3 bases lying between them. The length of the CDR3 is 11 residues. CDR3 in DNA: TGTGCCAGTAGTATTAGCAATGAGCAGTTCTTC. Translation: CASSISNEQFF.

The V and J genes are TRBV18 and TRBJ2-1, with 11 bases aligning to TRBD2. The germline CDR1 and CDR2 sequences are KGHSH and LQKENI. There are 16 residues in the CDR3. Trimming at V came to 0 bases and at J to 9 bases, leaving 7 bases not matched to a gene. The chain's CDR3 is CASSPPSSGRWGEQFF. For the CDR3, the DNA is TGTGCCAGCTCACCACCGTCTAGCGGGAGGTGGGGTGAGCAGTTCTTC.

In the case of this clonotype: The germline gene is not matched at one end of the junction; a read error may be the cause. The V gene is TRBV11-1, the J gene TRBJ2-5, with D possibly TRBD2 on 6 matching bases. Germline V gene lookup returns CDR1 SGHAT and CDR2 FQDESV (reference sequence). The length of the CDR3 is 15 residues. This chain's CDR3 is CARSLRGAGQETQYF. CDR3 coding DNA: TGTGCCAGAAGCTTAAGGGGCGCGGGGCAAGAGACCCAGTACTTC. The variable domain in full, with the rest retrieved from reference TRBV11-1 and TRBJ2-5, is EAEVAQSPRYKITEKSQAVAFWCDPISGHATLYWYRQILGQGPELLVQFQDESVVDDSQLPKDRFSAERLKGVDSTLKIQPAELGDSAMYLCARSLRGAGQETQYFGPGTRLLVL.

J is TRBJ2-1 and V is TRBV12-3 or TRBV12-4; no clear D gene. This CDR3 comprises 15 residues. V dropped 9 bases and J dropped 0 bases, with 15 bases sitting between them. The CDR3 region is CARETHWSSYNEQFF. In DNA, the CDR3 is TGTGCCAGAGAGACTCATTGGAGCTCCTACAATGAGCAGTTCTTC.

The chain couples TRBV6-1 to TRBJ1-1, with D perhaps TRBD1 (5 bases). This CDR3 contains 14 residues. Germline V gene sequence: CDR1 MNHNS, CDR2 SASEGT. Trimming cost V 4 bases and J 4 bases, with 13 bases left between them. The chain's CDR3 is CASSAQGESTEAFF. In DNA, the CDR3 is TGTGCCAGCAGTGCCCAGGGTGAAAGCACTGAAGCTTTCTTT.

The chain combines TRBV18 with TRBJ1-2, with D maybe TRBD1 (6 bases). The CDR3 runs 16 residues. The germline V gene has CDR1 KGHSH and CDR2 LQKENI. Trimming pared 3 bases from V and 6 bases from J, leaving 20 bases between. The CDR3 region is CASSPPEDSYLDGYTF. CDR3 sequence (DNA): TGTGCCAGCTCACCTCCCGAGGACAGCTACTTAGATGGCTACACCTTC.

This clonotype was recorded at least ten times. The chain employs TRBV18 and TRBJ2-5; no clear D. Trimming removed 1 base from V and 2 bases from J, with 5 bases in between. CDR3 length: 13 residues. Germline V gives CDR1 KGHSH, CDR2 LQKENI. In nucleotides, the CDR3 is TGTGCCAGCTCACCACGAGAGCAAGAGACCCAGTACTTC. It is translated as CASSPREQETQYF.

This rearrangement joins TRBV7-9 to TRBJ2-3; TRBD1 agrees at 9 bases. The CDR3 loop spans 12 amino acids. Germline V lookup: CDR1 SEHNR, CDR2 FQNEAQ (reference sequence). V lost 6 bases to trimming and J lost 8 bases; unmatched junction nucleotides: 3. CDR3 residues: CASRPDRGTQYF. CDR3 nucleotides: TGTGCCAGCAGGCCGGACAGGGGTACGCAGTATTTT.

This chain links TRBV7-8 with TRBJ1-2, with TRBD1 as a possible D gene (5 bases). The germline V gene has CDR1 SGHVS and CDR2 FQNEAQ. With 1 base removed from V and 8 bases from J, the gap between germline ends came to 14 bases. The CDR3 is 14 residues long. In DNA, the CDR3 is TGTGCCAGCAGCTTAGAGAGGGGTACAGGCGGCTACACCTTC. Protein product: CASSLERGTGGYTF.

The chain is built from TRBV29-1 and TRBJ2-1, with TRBD2 matching over 12 bases. Germline V lookup: CDR1 SQVTM, CDR2 ANQGSEA. CDR3 size: 15 residues. The ends lost 7 bases at V and 1 base at J; junction bases unmatched: 5. CDR3 amino acids: CSDRTSGTSYNEQFF. In DNA, the CDR3 is TGCAGCGACCGGACTAGCGGGACATCCTACAATGAGCAGTTCTTC.

CDR3 in DNA: TGTGCCAGCAGAACAGGGGGGGCGAGCACTGAAGCTTTCTTT. Protein: CASRTGGASTEAFF. The chain has TRBV2 and TRBJ1-1; TRBD1 agrees at 8 bases. The CDR3 loop spans 14 amino acids. V shed 6 bases and J 4 bases; nucleotides not matched to a gene: 7. Per germline, CDR1 SNHLY and CDR2 FYNNEI. Based on the CDR3 plus reference TRBV2 and TRBJ1-1, the full variable domain is EPEVTQTPSHQVTQMGQEVILRCVPISNHLYFYWYRQILGQKVEFLVSFYNNEISEKSEIFDDQFSVERPDGSNFTLKIRSTKLEDSAMYFCASRTGGASTEAFFGQGTRLTVV.

The gene calls are TRBV7-9 and TRBJ2-1, with TRBD1 matching 9 bases. The CDR3 contains 14 residues. Germline CDR1 reads SEHNR; CDR2 reads FQNEAQ (reference sequence). With 5 bases clipped from V and 6 bases from J, the junction kept 5 bases outside the gene matches. The CDR3 spells CASSARTGVNEQFF. The CDR3 bases are TGTGCCAGCAGCGCCCGGACAGGGGTCAATGAGCAGTTCTTC.